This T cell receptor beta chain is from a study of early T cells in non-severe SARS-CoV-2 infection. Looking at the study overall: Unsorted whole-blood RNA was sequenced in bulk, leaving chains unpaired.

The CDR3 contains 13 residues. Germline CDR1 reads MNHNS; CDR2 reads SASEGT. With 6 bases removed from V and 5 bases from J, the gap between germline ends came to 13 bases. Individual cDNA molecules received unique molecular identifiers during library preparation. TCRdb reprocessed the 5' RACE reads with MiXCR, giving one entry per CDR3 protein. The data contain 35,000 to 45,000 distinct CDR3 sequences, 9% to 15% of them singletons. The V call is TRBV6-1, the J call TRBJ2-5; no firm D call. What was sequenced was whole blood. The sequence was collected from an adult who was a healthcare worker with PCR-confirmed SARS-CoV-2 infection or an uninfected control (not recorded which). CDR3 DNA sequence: TGTGCCAGCAGGCGACCTACCGGGGAGACCCAGTACTTC. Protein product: CASRRPTGETQYF.